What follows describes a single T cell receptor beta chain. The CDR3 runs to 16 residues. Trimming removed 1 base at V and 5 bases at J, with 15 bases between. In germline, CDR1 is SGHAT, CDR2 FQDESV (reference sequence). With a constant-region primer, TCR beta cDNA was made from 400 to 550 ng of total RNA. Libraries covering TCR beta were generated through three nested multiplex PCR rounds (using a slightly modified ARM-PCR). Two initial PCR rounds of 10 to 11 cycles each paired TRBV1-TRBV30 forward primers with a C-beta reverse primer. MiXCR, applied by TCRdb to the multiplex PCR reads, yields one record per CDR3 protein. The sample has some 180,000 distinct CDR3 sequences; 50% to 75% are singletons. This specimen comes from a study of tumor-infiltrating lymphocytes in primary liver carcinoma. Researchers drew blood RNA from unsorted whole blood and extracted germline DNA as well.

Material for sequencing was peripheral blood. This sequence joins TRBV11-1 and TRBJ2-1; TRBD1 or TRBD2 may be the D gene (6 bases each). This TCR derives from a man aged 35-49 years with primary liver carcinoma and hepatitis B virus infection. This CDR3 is CASSLVLGGFDNEQFF. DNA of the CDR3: TGTGCCAGCAGCTTAGTACTAGGGGGGTTTGACAATGAGCAGTTCTTC.